One and the same sample provided the 26 T cell receptor beta chains below, sequenced in a study of CD8+CD57+ T cells in acquired aplastic anemia. Genomic DNA provided the template from which TCR beta VDJ and CDR3 profiles were obtained. TCRdb passed the reads through MiXCR, listing each CDR3 protein once. The table includes around 190,000 distinct CDR3 sequences, about 53% detected once. What was sequenced was sorted CD4+, CD8+, or CD8+CD57+ T cells (not recorded which) from PBMCs. The receptors derive from a human donor in good health, serving as a control.

The chain is built from TRBV10-3 and TRBJ1-4; D unresolved. Looked up from germline, CDR1 is ENHRY and CDR2 is SYGVKD. V lost 2 bases and J 9 bases, leaving 13 bases between the germline ends. The CDR3 has 14 residues. Here the CDR3 DNA reads TGTGCCATCAGTGAGGGACGGGAGGGAAAAAAACTGTTTTTT. Translating it yields CAISEGREGKKLFF.

This chain uses TRBV7-2 with TRBJ1-2; 8 bases align to TRBD1. Trimming removed 5 bases from V and 7 bases from J; junction bases left unmatched: 9. Germline values: CDR1 SGHTA, CDR2 FQGNSA. The CDR3 covers 14 residues. CDR3 region: CASSPYQGASGYTF. The CDR3 DNA sequence: TGTGCCAGCAGCCCATACCAGGGGGCGAGTGGCTACACCTTC.

This clonotype was seen repeatedly, ten times or more. V usage is TRBV10-3 and J usage is TRBJ2-7; maybe TRBD1 (6 bases). Deletions cut 6 bases from V and 7 bases from J, with 16 bases between. The CDR3 has 13 amino acids. Per the germline V gene, CDR1 is ENHRY and CDR2 is SYGVKD. This CDR3 is CAIRTGPQGEQYF. The CDR3 bases are TGTGCCATCAGGACAGGACCTCAAGGAGAGCAGTACTTC.

In its sample, this clonotype was seen many times. V gene TRBV7-6 combines with J gene TRBJ1-6; D call uncertain. CDR3 length: 14 amino acids. V lost 3 bases, J lost 6 bases, and 9 bases lay in between. Looked up from germline, CDR1 is SGHVS and CDR2 is FNYEAQ. CDR3 loop: CASSLGRLNSPLHF. CDR3 bases: TGTGCCAGCAGCTTGGGCAGGCTTAATTCACCCCTCCACTTT.

This chain links TRBV7-2 with TRBJ2-3; no clear D gene. The CDR3 has 13 amino acids. V lost 3 bases and J lost 5, with 9 bases in between. Germline V gives CDR1 SGHTA, CDR2 FQGNSA. This CDR3 reads CASSFDAIDTQYF. The CDR3 region has the DNA TGTGCCAGCAGCTTCGATGCCATAGATACGCAGTATTTT.

In this sample, this clonotype turned up many times. The V call is TRBV11-2, the J call TRBJ2-2, with TRBD1 identical over 11 bases. Unmatched junction bases numbered 6, after V lost 3 bases and J lost 6 bases. Germline loops: CDR1 SGHAT, CDR2 FQNNGV. CDR3 length: 16 residues. DNA for the CDR3: TGTGCCAGCAGCTTCGGACAGGGGGCCTTAGCCGGGGAGCTGTTTTTT. Encoded protein: CASSFGQGALAGELFF.

This clonotype was seen many times. The J gene is TRBJ1-1, the V gene TRBV20-1; weak D call: TRBD1 (6 bases). Looked up from germline, CDR1 is DFQATT and CDR2 is SNEGSKA (reference sequence). Trimming stripped 5 bases from V and 0 bases from J, with 10 bases between. The length of the CDR3 is 13 residues. The CDR3 loop reads CSAVGGLNTEAFF. CDR3 in DNA: TGCAGTGCTGTAGGGGGGCTGAACACTGAAGCTTTCTTT.

Many counts were recorded for this clonotype. The J gene is TRBJ1-5, the V gene TRBV19, with TRBD1 matching over 8 bases. The CDR3 is 16 residues long. Germline CDR1 reads LNHDA; CDR2 reads SQIVND (reference sequence). V shed 4 bases and J 0 bases; nucleotides not matched to a gene: 5. The CDR3 DNA sequence: TGTGCCAGTAGTACCTACGGACAGGGTAGCAATCAGCCCCAGCATTTT. This gives the protein CASSTYGQGSNQPQHF.

The rearrangement uses TRBV20-1 and TRBJ2-5, with D maybe TRBD1 (5 bases). The CDR3 is 13 amino acids. V lost 1 base and J 2 bases, leaving 8 bases between the germline ends. From germline, CDR1 is DFQATT and CDR2 SNEGSKA (reference sequence). CDR3 amino acids: CSARVDRQETQYF. CDR3 sequence (DNA): TGCAGTGCTAGAGTTGACAGACAAGAGACCCAGTACTTC.

This clonotype has just a few counts. This chain uses TRBV6-2 or TRBV6-3 with TRBJ2-2, with TRBD2 as a possible D gene (5 bases). The CDR3 consists of 16 residues. Germline-derived CDR1 and CDR2 are MNHEY and SVGEGT. Trimming took off 2 bases at V and 1 base at J, with 11 bases between the two ends. Here the CDR3 DNA reads TGTGCCAGCAGTTACCCGGGTGGGAGGAACACCGGGGAGCTGTTTTTT. Amino acids: CASSYPGGRNTGELFF.

This clonotype was observed a handful of times. The chain couples TRBV29-1 to TRBJ1-1; possibly TRBD1 for D (5 bases). The germline V gene encodes CDR1 SQVTM and CDR2 ANQGSEA. CDR3 length equals 11 residues. DNA of the CDR3: TGCACAATTACCAGGGTCACTGAAGCTTTCTTT. It translates to CTITRVTEAFF.

This clonotype has ten or more counts. V is TRBV5-1 and J is TRBJ2-7; D is possibly TRBD2 (7 bases). Looked up from germline, CDR1 is SGHRS and CDR2 is YFSETQ. Trimming took off 0 bases at V and 4 bases at J, with 14 bases between the two ends. This CDR3 is built from 15 residues. CDR3: CASSLGGGQIYEQYF. DNA for the CDR3: TGCGCCAGCAGCTTGGGGGGGGGGCAAATTTACGAGCAGTACTTC.

The chain employs TRBV29-1 and TRBJ2-6; D unresolved. The CDR3 loop spans 14 amino acids. Germline V CDR1 and CDR2: SQVTM, ANQGSEA. Trimming removed 4 bases from V and 0 bases from J, with 7 bases in between. In nucleotides, the CDR3 is TGCAGCGTTGGTCTAGACTCTGGGGCCAACGTCCTGACTTTC. This encodes CSVGLDSGANVLTF.

The V and J genes are TRBV10-3 and TRBJ2-3; D is unresolved. The CDR3 runs to 16 residues. The V end was cut by 0 bases, the J end by 1 base, with 11 bases between. From germline, CDR1 is ENHRY and CDR2 SYGVKD. The CDR3 region is CAISESLGLGTDTQYF. The CDR3 nucleotides are TGTGCCATCAGTGAGTCGCTAGGGTTGGGCACAGATACGCAGTATTTT.

In its sample, this clonotype was seen once. This chain connects TRBV10-3 to TRBJ1-6; D gene ambiguous. CDR3 size: 17 residues. The germline V gene encodes CDR1 ENHRY and CDR2 SYGVKD. V gave up 4 bases and J gave up 8 bases, with 21 bases separating them. CDR3 amino acids: CAISARMEGKGDSPLHF. For the CDR3, the DNA is TGTGCCATCAGTGCTCGGATGGAAGGGAAAGGTGATTCACCCCTCCACTTT.

The chain carries TRBV2 and TRBJ2-7, with 7 bases identical to TRBD2. This CDR3 is 13 amino acids long. The germline gives CDR1 SNHLY, CDR2 FYNNEI. Losses at the gene ends were 7 bases for V and 7 bases for J; bases not matched to a gene: 10. CDR3 in DNA: TGTGCCAGCACCCTGTGGGGGGAGGGAGAGCAGTACTTC. Translated: CASTLWGEGEQYF.

The V and J genes are TRBV7-9 and TRBJ1-2; D is perhaps TRBD1 (6 bases). The CDR3 sequence is 14 residues long. Germline assignment: CDR1 SEHNR and CDR2 FQNEAQ (reference sequence). V was clipped by 0 bases and J by 8 bases, with 13 bases between them. CDR3 protein: CASSLAGGGQGYTF. CDR3 nucleotides: TGTGCCAGCAGCTTAGCGGGTGGGGGGCAAGGCTACACCTTC.

CDR3 bases: TGTGCCAGCAGCTTGGCGGGGCGAGAGACCCAGTACTTC. Amino acids: CASSLAGRETQYF. The chain combines TRBV5-8 with TRBJ2-5; D is perhaps TRBD1 or TRBD2 (5 bases each). Germline-derived CDR1 and CDR2 are SGHTS and YDEGEE. The CDR3 contains 13 residues. The V and J ends lost 0 bases and 4 bases respectively, with 7 bases between them.

The chain links TRBV29-1 to TRBJ2-5; a weak D match, TRBD2 (7 bases). V lost 5 bases to trimming and J lost 6 bases, with 22 bases between them. Germline V lookup: CDR1 SQVTM, CDR2 ANQGSEA. The CDR3 is made up of 15 amino acids. The DNA of the CDR3 is TGCAGCGTTCAACACTGGACAGCGGGGACAAAGACCCAGTACTTC. This encodes CSVQHWTAGTKTQYF.

The chain employs TRBV11-2 and TRBJ2-7, with D possibly called TRBD1 or TRBD2 (5 bases each). The V gene lost 3 bases and the J gene lost 0 bases, with 12 bases spanning the gap. The CDR3 extends over 15 amino acids. Germline CDR1 reads SGHAT; CDR2 reads FQNNGV. CDR3 amino acids: CASSLSLGTSYEQYF. The CDR3 nucleotides read TGTGCCAGCAGCTTGTCACTTGGGACCTCCTACGAGCAGTACTTC.

The rearrangement joins TRBV7-2 to TRBJ1-1, with 12 bases identical to TRBD1. Germline CDR1 and CDR2: SGHTA and FQGNSA. Trimming took 5 bases from V and 5 from J; bases not matched to a gene: 9. The CDR3 consists of 16 residues. CDR3 nucleotide sequence: TGTGCCAGCAGCCCCGGGACAGGGGGCCCTCAAACTGAAGCTTTCTTT. It translates to CASSPGTGGPQTEAFF.

This clonotype was seen a handful of times. The CDR3 DNA is TGTGCCAGCAGTGGGAACAATGAGCAGTTCTTC. Translated: CASSGNNEQFF. The V gene is TRBV2, the J gene TRBJ2-1; D is uncertain. The V end lost 4 bases, the J end lost 5 bases, and 3 bases lay between the germline ends. The length of the CDR3 is 11 residues. From germline, CDR1 is SNHLY and CDR2 FYNNEI.

This chain uses TRBV25-1 with TRBJ2-7; no firm D call. From germline, CDR1 is MGHDK and CDR2 SYGVNS. V was pared by 4 bases and J by 3 bases, with 13 bases between. The CDR3 loop spans 14 amino acids. The CDR3 sequence is CASSVSTPSYEQYF. CDR3 DNA sequence: TGTGCCAGCAGTGTGTCGACTCCTAGCTACGAGCAGTACTTC.

This clonotype was observed a handful of times. A read error may account for a junction end that differs from germline. This chain uses TRBV7-3 with TRBJ2-3, with unresolved D. The CDR3 runs 11 residues. Germline V gene sequence: CDR1 SGHTA, CDR2 FQGTGA. CDR3 loop: CASSTRDGLGW. For the CDR3, the DNA is TGTGCCAGCAGCACAAGGGATGGGTTAGGTTGG.

V gene TRBV24-1 combines with J gene TRBJ2-1, with D perhaps matching TRBD1 (5 bases). Germline V gives CDR1 KGHDR, CDR2 SFDVKD. The CDR3 has 14 amino acids. V lost 3 bases, J lost 4 bases, and 9 bases lay in between. The CDR3 is CATSDARQYNEQFF. The CDR3, as DNA: TGTGCCACCAGTGATGCGCGACAGTACAATGAGCAGTTCTTC.

V and J are TRBV20-1 and TRBJ2-5; 10 bases line up with TRBD2. This CDR3 spans 14 amino acids. Germline V gene sequence: CDR1 DFQATT, CDR2 SNEGSKA (reference sequence). V lost 4 bases and J lost 3; bases outside the gene matches: 5. The CDR3 is CSATTGTSEETQYF. The CDR3 coding sequence is TGCAGTGCTACGACCGGGACTAGCGAAGAGACCCAGTACTTC.